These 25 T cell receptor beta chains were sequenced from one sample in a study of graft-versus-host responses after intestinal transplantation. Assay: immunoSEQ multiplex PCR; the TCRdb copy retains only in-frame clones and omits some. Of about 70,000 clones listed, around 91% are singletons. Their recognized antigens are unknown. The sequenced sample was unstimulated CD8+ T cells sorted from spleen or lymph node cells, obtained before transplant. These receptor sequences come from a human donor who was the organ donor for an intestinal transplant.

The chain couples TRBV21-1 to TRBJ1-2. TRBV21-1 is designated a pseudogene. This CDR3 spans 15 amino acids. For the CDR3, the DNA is TGTGCCAGCAGCAAAAATATCCGGAGGGGCGGTGGCTACACCTTC. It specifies CASSKNIRRGGGYTF.

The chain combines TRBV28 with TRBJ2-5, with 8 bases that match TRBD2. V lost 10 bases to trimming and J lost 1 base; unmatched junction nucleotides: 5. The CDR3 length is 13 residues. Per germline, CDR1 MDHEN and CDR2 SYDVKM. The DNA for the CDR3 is TGTGCCATTGAGGCGGGGGGCCAAGAGACCCAGTACTTC. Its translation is CAIEAGGQETQYF.

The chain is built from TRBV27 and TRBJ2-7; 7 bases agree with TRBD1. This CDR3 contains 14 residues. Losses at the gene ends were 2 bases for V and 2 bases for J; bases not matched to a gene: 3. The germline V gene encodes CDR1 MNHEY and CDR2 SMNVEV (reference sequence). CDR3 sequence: CASSLRTGAYEQYV. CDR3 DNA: TGTGCCAGCAGTTTACGGACAGGCGCCTACGAGCAGTACGTC.

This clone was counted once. CDR3 in DNA: TGCGCCAGCAGCCACGACAGGGAAGAGACCCAGTACTTC. It specifies CASSHDREETQYF. The rearrangement joins TRBV4-1 to TRBJ2-5, with 7 bases lining up with TRBD1. V was pared by 3 bases and J by 3 bases, with 1 base of the junction left unmatched. From germline, CDR1 is MGHRA and CDR2 YSYEKL. CDR3 length: 13 residues.

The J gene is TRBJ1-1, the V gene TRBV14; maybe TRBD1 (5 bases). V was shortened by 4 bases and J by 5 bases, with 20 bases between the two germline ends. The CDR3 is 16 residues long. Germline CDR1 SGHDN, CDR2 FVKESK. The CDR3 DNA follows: TGTGCCAGCAGCCGCAGACTCGTGGCAGGGTGGACTGAAGCTTTCTTT. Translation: CASSRRLVAGWTEAFF.

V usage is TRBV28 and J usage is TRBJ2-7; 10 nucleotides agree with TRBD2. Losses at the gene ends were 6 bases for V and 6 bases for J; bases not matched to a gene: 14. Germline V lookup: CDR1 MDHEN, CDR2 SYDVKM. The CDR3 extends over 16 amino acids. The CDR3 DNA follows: TGTGCCAGCAGCCATCGTGGGTTAGCGGGGGGTTGCGAGCAGTACGTC. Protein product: CASSHRGLAGGCEQYV.

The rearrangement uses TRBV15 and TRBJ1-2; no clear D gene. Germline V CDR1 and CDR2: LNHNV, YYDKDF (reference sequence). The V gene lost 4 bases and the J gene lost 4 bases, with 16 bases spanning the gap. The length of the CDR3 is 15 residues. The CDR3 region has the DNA TGTGCCACCAGCAAAGAACAGTCAACTCTCTATGGCTACACCTTC. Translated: CATSKEQSTLYGYTF.

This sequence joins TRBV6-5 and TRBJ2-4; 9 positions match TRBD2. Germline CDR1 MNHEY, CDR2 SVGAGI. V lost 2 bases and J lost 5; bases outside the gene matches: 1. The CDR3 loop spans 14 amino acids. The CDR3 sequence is CASSYSGGQNIQYF. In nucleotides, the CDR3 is TGTGCCAGCAGTTACAGCGGGGGGCAAAACATTCAGTACTTC.

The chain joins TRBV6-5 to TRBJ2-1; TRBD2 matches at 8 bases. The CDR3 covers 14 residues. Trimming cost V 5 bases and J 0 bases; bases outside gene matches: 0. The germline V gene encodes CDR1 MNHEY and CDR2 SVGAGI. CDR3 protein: CASSTSGSYNEQFF. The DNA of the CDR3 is TGTGCCAGCAGTACTAGCGGCTCCTACAATGAGCAGTTCTTC.

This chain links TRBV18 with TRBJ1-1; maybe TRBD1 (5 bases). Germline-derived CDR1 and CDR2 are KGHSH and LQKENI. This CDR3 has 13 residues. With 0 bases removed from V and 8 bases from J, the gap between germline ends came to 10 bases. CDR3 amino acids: CASSPPMSGEAFF. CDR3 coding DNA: TGTGCCAGCTCACCACCGATGTCAGGGGAAGCTTTCTTT.

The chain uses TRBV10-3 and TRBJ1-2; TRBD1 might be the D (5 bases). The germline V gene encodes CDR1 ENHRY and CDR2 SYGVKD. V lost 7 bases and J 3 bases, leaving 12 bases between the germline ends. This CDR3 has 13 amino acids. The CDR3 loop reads CAIMAGDDYGYTF. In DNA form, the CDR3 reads TGTGCCATCATGGCGGGGGACGACTATGGCTACACCTTC.

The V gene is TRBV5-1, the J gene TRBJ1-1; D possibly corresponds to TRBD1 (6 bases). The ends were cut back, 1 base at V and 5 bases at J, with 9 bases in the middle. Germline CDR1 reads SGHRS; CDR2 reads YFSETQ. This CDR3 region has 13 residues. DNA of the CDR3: TGCGCCAGCAGCTTGCAGGGGTTGACTGAAGCTTTCTTT. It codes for CASSLQGLTEAFF.

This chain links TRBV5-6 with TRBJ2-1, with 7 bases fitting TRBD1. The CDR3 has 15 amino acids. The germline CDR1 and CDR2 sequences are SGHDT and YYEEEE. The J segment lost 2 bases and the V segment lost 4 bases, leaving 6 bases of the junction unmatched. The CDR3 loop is CASSPDRVAYNEQFF. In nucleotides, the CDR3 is TGTGCCAGCAGCCCAGACAGGGTAGCCTACAATGAGCAGTTCTTC.

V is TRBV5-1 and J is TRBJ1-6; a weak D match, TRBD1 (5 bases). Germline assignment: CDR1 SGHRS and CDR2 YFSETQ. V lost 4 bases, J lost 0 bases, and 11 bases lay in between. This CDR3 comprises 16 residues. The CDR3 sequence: CASSPTGSSYNSPLHF. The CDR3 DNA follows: TGCGCCAGCAGCCCCACAGGCAGCTCCTATAATTCACCCCTCCACTTT.

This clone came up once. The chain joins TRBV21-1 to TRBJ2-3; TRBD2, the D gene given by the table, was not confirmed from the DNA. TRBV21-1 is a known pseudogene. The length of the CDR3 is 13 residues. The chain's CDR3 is CASSKGRSGTQYF. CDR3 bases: TGTGCCAGCAGCAAGGGGAGGTCCGGTACGCAGTATTTT.

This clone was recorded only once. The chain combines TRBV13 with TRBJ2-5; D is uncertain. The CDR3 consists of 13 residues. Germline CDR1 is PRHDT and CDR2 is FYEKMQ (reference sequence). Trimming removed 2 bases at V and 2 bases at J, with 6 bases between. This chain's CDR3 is CASSLNGQETQYF. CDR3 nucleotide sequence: TGTGCCAGCAGCTTAAACGGGCAAGAGACCCAGTACTTC.

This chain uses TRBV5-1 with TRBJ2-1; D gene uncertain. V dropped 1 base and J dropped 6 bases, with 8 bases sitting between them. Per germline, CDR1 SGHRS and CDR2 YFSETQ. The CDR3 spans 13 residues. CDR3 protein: CASSLLTGNEQFF. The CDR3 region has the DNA TGCGCCAGCAGCTTGCTAACTGGCAATGAGCAGTTCTTC.

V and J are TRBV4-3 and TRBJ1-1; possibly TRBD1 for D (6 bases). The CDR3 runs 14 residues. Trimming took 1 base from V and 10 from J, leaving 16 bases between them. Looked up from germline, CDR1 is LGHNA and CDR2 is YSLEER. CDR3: CASSQARGLVPAFF. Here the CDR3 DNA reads TGCGCCAGCAGCCAAGCCAGGGGTCTGGTTCCAGCTTTCTTT.

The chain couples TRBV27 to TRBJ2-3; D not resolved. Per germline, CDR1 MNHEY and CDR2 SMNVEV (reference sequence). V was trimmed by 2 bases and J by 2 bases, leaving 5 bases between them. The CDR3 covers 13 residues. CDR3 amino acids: CASSLTPTDTQYF. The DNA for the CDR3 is TGTGCCAGCAGTTTAACTCCCACAGATACGCAGTATTTT.

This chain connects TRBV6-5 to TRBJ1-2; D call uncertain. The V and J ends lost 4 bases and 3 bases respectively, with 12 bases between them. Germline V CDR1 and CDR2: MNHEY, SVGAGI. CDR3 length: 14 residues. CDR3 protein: CASSSFGGYYGYTF. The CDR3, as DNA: TGTGCCAGCAGTTCCTTTGGCGGATACTATGGCTACACCTTC.

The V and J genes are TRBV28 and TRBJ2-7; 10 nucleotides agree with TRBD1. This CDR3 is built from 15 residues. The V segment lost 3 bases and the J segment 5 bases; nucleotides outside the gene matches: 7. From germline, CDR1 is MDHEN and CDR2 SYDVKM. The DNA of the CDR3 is TGTGCCAGCAGTTTGGGACCCGGGACAGGGGACGAGCAGTACGTC. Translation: CASSLGPGTGDEQYV.

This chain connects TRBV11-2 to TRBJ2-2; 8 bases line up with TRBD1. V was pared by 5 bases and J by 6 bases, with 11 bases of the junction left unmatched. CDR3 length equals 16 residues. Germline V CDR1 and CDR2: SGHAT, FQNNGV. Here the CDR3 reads CASSENGQGDSGELFF. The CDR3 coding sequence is TGTGCCAGCAGCGAAAATGGACAGGGAGATTCCGGGGAGCTGTTTTTT. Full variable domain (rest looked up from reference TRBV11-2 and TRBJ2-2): EAGVAQSPRYKIIEKRQSVAFWCNPISGHATLYWYQQILGQGPKLLIQFQNNGVVDDSQLPKDRFSAERLKGVDSTLKIQPAKLEDSAVYLCASSENGQGDSGELFFGEGSRLTVL.

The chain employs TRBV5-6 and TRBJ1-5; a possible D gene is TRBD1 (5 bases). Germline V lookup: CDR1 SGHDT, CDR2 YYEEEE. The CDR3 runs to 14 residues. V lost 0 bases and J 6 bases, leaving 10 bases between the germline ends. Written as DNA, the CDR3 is TGTGCCAGCAGCTTGGGGGGCCCGTCTCAGCCCCAGCATTTT. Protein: CASSLGGPSQPQHF.

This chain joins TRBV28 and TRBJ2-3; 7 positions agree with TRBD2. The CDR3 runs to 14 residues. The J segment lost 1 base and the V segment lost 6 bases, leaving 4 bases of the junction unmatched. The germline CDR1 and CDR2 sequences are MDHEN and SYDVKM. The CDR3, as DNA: TGTGCCAGCAGCGCGGGGGTACGCACAGATACGCAGTATTTT. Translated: CASSAGVRTDTQYF.

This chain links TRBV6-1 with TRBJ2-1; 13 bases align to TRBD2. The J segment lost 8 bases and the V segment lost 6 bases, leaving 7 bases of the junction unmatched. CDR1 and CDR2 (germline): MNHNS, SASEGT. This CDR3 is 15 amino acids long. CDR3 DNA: TGTGCCAGCAGCTTCACTAGCGGGGGGGCAGATGAGCAGTTCTTC. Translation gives CASSFTSGGADEQFF.